One T cell receptor (beta chain) is described in this entry. The target antigen is unknown. Some clones are missing from TCRdb's copy, which holds only in-frame ones; the method was immunoSEQ multiplex PCR. The sample holds more than 100,000 clones, 87% seen once. This CDR3 region has 16 residues. V lost 1 base to trimming and J lost 4 bases; unmatched junction nucleotides: 7. Germline CDR1 and CDR2: SGHAT and FQNNGV. These data are taken from a study of T cell responses to AZD1222 COVID-19 vaccine. Study background: Pooling was applied to second doses at about 4 or about 12 weeks. Overall study results and limits: Among AZD1222 vaccinees, only six or seven were seropositive at baseline.

This clonotype was sampled from an adult in good health. This chain connects TRBV11-2 to TRBJ2-5; 9 bases align to TRBD1. Source: peripheral blood, taken on day 0 of AZD1222 vaccination. CDR3 region: CASSLVTTGGAETQYF. CDR3 in DNA: TGTGCCAGCAGCTTAGTAACAACAGGGGGCGCAGAGACCCAGTACTTC.